This T cell receptor (beta chain) is drawn from a study of T cells after yellow fever vaccination. The CDR3 covers 13 residues. Germline-derived CDR1 and CDR2 are ENHRY and SYGVKD. J was trimmed by 5 bases and V by 6 bases; bases with no gene match: 5. TCRdb reanalysed the 5' RACE reads using MiXCR and keeps one entry per CDR3 protein. The sample has about 320,000 distinct CDR3 sequences; about 4.5% are singletons. This TCR derives from a man between 18 and 29 years old who received the YFV17D yellow fever vaccine. Sequences were derived from PBMCs, sampled 15 days after the yellow fever booster vaccination. V is TRBV10-3 and J is TRBJ1-1; TRBD1 aligns across 8 bases. The DNA of the CDR3 is TGTGCCATCAGCCAGGGGGCTGGGACTGAAGCTTTCTTT. Amino acids: CAISQGAGTEAFF.